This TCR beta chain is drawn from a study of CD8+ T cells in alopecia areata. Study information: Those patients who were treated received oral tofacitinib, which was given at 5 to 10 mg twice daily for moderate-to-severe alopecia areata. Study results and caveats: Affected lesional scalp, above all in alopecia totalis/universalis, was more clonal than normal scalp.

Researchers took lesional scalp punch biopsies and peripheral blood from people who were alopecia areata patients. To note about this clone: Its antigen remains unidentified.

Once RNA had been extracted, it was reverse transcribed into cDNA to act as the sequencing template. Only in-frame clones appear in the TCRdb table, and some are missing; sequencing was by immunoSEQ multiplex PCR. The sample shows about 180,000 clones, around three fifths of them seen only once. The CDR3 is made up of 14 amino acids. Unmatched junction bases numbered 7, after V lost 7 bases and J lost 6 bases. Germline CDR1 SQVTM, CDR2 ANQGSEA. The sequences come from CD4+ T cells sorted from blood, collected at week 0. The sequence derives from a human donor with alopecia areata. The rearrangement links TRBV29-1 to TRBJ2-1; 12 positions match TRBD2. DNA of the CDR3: TGCAGCGCCGAACGGACTAGCGGGGCCAATGAGCAGTTCTTC. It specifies CSAERTSGANEQFF.